This T cell receptor beta chain was found in a study of T cell responses to AZD1222 COVID-19 vaccine. General study points: Donors were mostly white British, more females; clonal diversity possibly underestimated. At baseline, seropositivity was found in only six AZD1222 recipients.

The protocol was immunoSEQ multiplex PCR, while the TCRdb copy is restricted to in-frame clones and leaves out a portion. There are about 130,000 clones in the sample; roughly 90% occur only once, and around 1.5% lies in the top ten. This clone showed up just a few times. The antigen is not known. The CDR3 contains 16 residues. V trimming: 0 bases; J trimming: 9 bases; junction bases outside the gene matches: 6. Per germline, CDR1 LGHDT and CDR2 YNNKEL (reference sequence). V gene TRBV3-1 (or the pseudogene TRBV3-2) combines with J gene TRBJ1-6; 9 bases map to TRBD1. The sequencing used peripheral blood, collected on day 0 of AZD1222 vaccination. The clonotype originates from an adult in good health. CDR3 protein: CASSQDGTGRTSPLHF. CDR3 sequence (DNA): TGTGCCAGCAGCCAAGACGGGACAGGGAGAACTTCACCCCTCCACTTT.